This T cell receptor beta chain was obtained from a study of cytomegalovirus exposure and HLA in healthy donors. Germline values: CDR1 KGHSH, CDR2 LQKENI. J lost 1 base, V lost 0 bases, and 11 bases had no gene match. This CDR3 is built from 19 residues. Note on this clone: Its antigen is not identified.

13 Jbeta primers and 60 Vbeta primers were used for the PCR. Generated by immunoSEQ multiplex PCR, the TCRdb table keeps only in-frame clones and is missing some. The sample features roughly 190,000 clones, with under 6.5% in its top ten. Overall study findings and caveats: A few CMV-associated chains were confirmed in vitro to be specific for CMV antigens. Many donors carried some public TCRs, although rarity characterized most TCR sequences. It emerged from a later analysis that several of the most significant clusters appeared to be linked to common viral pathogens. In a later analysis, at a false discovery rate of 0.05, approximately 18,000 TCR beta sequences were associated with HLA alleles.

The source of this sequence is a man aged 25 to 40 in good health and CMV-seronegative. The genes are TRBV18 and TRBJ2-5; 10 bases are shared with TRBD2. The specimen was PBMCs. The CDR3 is CASSPPSTSGLISQETQYF. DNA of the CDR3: TGTGCCAGCTCACCACCGTCGACTAGCGGGTTGATATCCCAAGAGACCCAGTACTTC.